This T cell receptor (beta chain) was sequenced during a study of blood T cell repertoires in COVID-19. Study details: The United States, Italy and Spain supplied acute and convalescent COVID-19 samples. Sample material is recorded as cDNA or gDNA derived from T cells, B-cell-depleted T cells, or PBMCs.

This clone was recorded once. Germline loops: CDR1 KGHSH, CDR2 LQKENI. Trimming removed 3 bases at V and 1 base at J, with 3 bases between. The CDR3 length is 12 residues. Original processing methods: Amplification from reference gene primers served as the basis for estimated nucleated cell counts. Only in-frame clones appear in the TCRdb table, and some are missing; sequencing was by immunoSEQ multiplex PCR. V and J calls plus clone size are reproduced from that table; the DNA served to infer D and trimming. Of roughly 340,000 clones listed, about 90% are singletons. Sequencing input: peripheral blood. The source of this sequence is a woman in her 70s with COVID-19, enrolled during active disease. The V gene is TRBV18, the J gene TRBJ1-1; D gene unclear. The chain's CDR3 is CASSPRNTEAFF. CDR3 bases: TGTGCCAGCTCACCGAGGAACACTGAAGCTTTCTTT. Complete variable domain (other parts from reference TRBV18 and TRBJ1-1): NAGVMQNPRHLVRRRGQEARLRCSPMKGHSHVYWYRQLPEEGLKFMVYLQKENIIDESGMPKERFSAEFPKEGPSILRIQQVVRGDSAAYFCASSPRNTEAFFGQGTRLTVV.